This TCR beta chain emerged from a study of cytotoxic CD8 clonotypes in ibrutinib-treated CLL. Study-wide results and limits: Clonality rose at ibrutinib response and fell back toward baseline at progression. Public clonotypes were seen rarely and were contracted or stable on treatment.

The CDR3 is 13 residues long. Germline V gene sequence: CDR1 MNHNS, CDR2 SASEGT. Trimming left V 10 bases short and J 1 base short, with 10 bases between. Clones were sequenced by immunoSEQ multiplex PCR, and TCRdb holds only the in-frame ones, with some missing. The sample has about 140,000 clones, around 84% seen once. A single count supports this clone. Its antigen is unknown. Sample: PBMCs, taken after 36 months of ibrutinib treatment. This receptor was obtained from a human donor with chronic lymphocytic leukemia. The genes are TRBV6-1 and TRBJ1-4; D gene ambiguous. The CDR3 region has the DNA TGTGCCACCAGGTTTATAACTAATGAAAAACTGTTTTTT. It codes for CATRFITNEKLFF.